The clone carrying this T cell receptor (beta chain) has just a few counts. The data belong to a study of blood T cells in healthy people across ages. The CDR3 runs 14 residues. The ends lost 6 bases at V and 5 bases at J; junction bases unmatched: 9. The germline gives CDR1 MNHNS, CDR2 SASEGT. PCR was performed a second time for about 6 to 12 cycles using a sample-barcoded 5' primer and a J-beta primer mix. TCRdb processed the 5' RACE reads anew with MiXCR; each CDR3 protein has one entry. Of 700,000 to 900,000 distinct CDR3 sequences in the sample, 20% to 30% are singletons; the top ten hold around 3%. These data were also filed under a second study, of T cells of mothers and their children.

Sequencing was done on a sample of blood. The gene calls are TRBV6-1 and TRBJ2-5, with 7 bases aligning to TRBD2. The sequence was obtained from a boy aged 10-17 years in good health. The CDR3 DNA sequence: TGTGCCAGCAGCATGGGGCAGCGGGGCGAGACCCAGTACTTC. This sequence encodes CASSMGQRGETQYF.